This T cell receptor (beta chain) was profiled in a study of identical twins. TCRdb re-analysed the 5' RACE reads in MiXCR, keeping a single row per CDR3 protein. Found here are 400,000 to 650,000 distinct CDR3 sequences, approximately 22% of them singletons; the top ten hold about 0.91%. V was shortened by 0 bases and J by 1 base, with 5 bases between the two germline ends. The CDR3 runs to 13 residues. CDR1 and CDR2 (germline): DFQATT, SNEGSKA (reference sequence). This clonotype was found a few times. The same data also contributed to another study, on T cells expressing NK-cell markers.

The specimen was CD4+ T cells sorted from blood. The V gene is TRBV20-1, the J gene TRBJ2-3; D not resolved. The source is a woman aged 18-30 years in good health. The CDR3 DNA is TGCAGTGCTAGAGATCCGCGCACAGATACGCAGTATTTT. Protein: CSARDPRTDTQYF.